One sample yielded the 18 T cell receptor beta chains listed below, sequenced in a study of blood T cell repertoires in COVID-19. This table comes from immunoSEQ multiplex PCR, and its TCRdb copy is limited to in-frame clones, with some not included. The sample has approximately 210,000 clones, about 89% seen once. Material: peripheral blood. These receptors originate from a woman between 35 and 50 years old with acute or convalescent COVID-19.

The chain couples TRBV2 to TRBJ2-5; tentatively, D is TRBD2 (6 bases). V was clipped by 6 bases and J by 6 bases, with 11 bases between them. The CDR3 extends over 12 amino acids. Germline lookup yields CDR1 SNHLY and CDR2 FYNNEI. The CDR3 bases are TGTGCCAGCAGAGGGACTCAAAAGACCCAGTACTTC. Encoded protein: CASRGTQKTQYF. Full variable domain (rest looked up from reference TRBV2 and TRBJ2-5): EPEVTQTPSHQVTQMGQEVILRCVPISNHLYFYWYRQILGQKVEFLVSFYNNEISEKSEIFDDQFSVERPDGSNFTLKIRSTKLEDSAMYFCASRGTQKTQYFGPGTRLLVL.

The chain carries TRBV7-6 and TRBJ2-1; 8 positions agree with TRBD2. The length of the CDR3 is 17 residues. The germline CDR1 and CDR2 sequences are SGHVS and FNYEAQ. Germline trimming cut 5 bases from V and 7 bases from J; bases unmatched to any gene: 16. Written as DNA, the CDR3 is TGTGCCAGCAGCGCCCGTTTGGGCCGGGGGGGCCGAAATGAGCAGTTCTTC. This codes for CASSARLGRGGRNEQFF.

Only a few counts were recorded for this clone. This chain uses TRBV9 with TRBJ1-5; D possibly corresponds to TRBD1 (5 bases). There are 17 residues in the CDR3. Trimming pared 2 bases from V and 3 bases from J, leaving 18 bases between. From germline, CDR1 is SGDLS and CDR2 YYNGEE. The DNA of the CDR3 is TGTGCCAGCAGCGTGGGGTGGGGGGATTCGATCAATCAGCCCCAGCATTTT. Amino acid sequence: CASSVGWGDSINQPQHF.

This chain uses TRBV2 with TRBJ1-3; D unresolved. The germline gives CDR1 SNHLY, CDR2 FYNNEI. V gave up 9 bases and J gave up 0 bases, with 12 bases separating them. The CDR3 has 14 residues. CDR3 in amino acids: CARSGAFSGNTIYF. CDR3 bases: TGTGCCAGAAGCGGCGCGTTCTCTGGAAACACCATATATTTT. The entire variable domain, with the rest obtained from reference TRBV2 and TRBJ1-3, is as follows: EPEVTQTPSHQVTQMGQEVILRCVPISNHLYFYWYRQILGQKVEFLVSFYNNEISEKSEIFDDQFSVERPDGSNFTLKIRSTKLEDSAMYFCARSGAFSGNTIYFGEGSWLTVV.

V and J are TRBV29-1 and TRBJ2-3, with 7 bases aligning to TRBD1. The CDR3 covers 12 residues. Germline V gene sequence: CDR1 SQVTM, CDR2 ANQGSEA. This CDR3 reads CKGGNWTDTQYF. The CDR3 DNA sequence: TGCAAAGGGGGCAATTGGACAGATACGCAGTATTTT.

The rearrangement joins TRBV19 to TRBJ2-1; 9 bases map to TRBD2. The CDR3 consists of 19 residues. With 10 bases clipped from V and 3 bases from J, the junction kept 22 bases outside the gene matches. The germline gives CDR1 LNHDA, CDR2 SQIVND (reference sequence). Written as DNA, the CDR3 is TGTGCCACACGGGGGGCTAGCGGGGCCACCGGACTTAACTACAATGAGCAGTTCTTC. Translating it yields CATRGASGATGLNYNEQFF.

Note on this clone: Within the sample, other DNA sequences also encode this same CDR3. The chain uses TRBV15 and TRBJ1-2, with D perhaps matching TRBD1 (6 bases). The germline V and J ends were trimmed by 0 bases and 2 bases, with 7 bases remaining between them. This CDR3 has 14 amino acids. The germline V gene has CDR1 LNHNV and CDR2 YYDKDF (reference sequence). The CDR3 DNA is TGTGCCACCAGCAGAGAAACAGGGAACTATGGCTACACCTTC. The encoded protein is CATSRETGNYGYTF.

V and J are TRBV9 and TRBJ1-1; a possible D gene is TRBD1 (6 bases). Trimming shortened V by 0 bases and J by 7 bases, and 7 bases separated the two germline ends. The V gene's germline CDR1 is SGDLS and CDR2 YYNGEE. This CDR3 has 12 amino acids. The DNA of the CDR3 is TGTGCCAGCAGCGTAGAAGGGGGTGAAGCTTTCTTT. It encodes CASSVEGGEAFF.

The rearrangement links TRBV4-1 to TRBJ2-2; 7 bases agree with TRBD1. The V gene end was trimmed by 0 bases and the J gene end by 7 bases; junction bases not matched to a gene: 11. This CDR3 contains 17 residues. The germline V gene encodes CDR1 MGHRA and CDR2 YSYEKL. The CDR3 region is CASSQEVLGQTLGELFF. Here the CDR3 DNA reads TGCGCCAGCAGCCAAGAGGTTTTGGGACAGACTCTCGGGGAGCTGTTTTTT.

The J gene is TRBJ1-5, the V gene TRBV4-1; D may be TRBD1 (5 bases). The V gene lost 4 bases and the J gene lost 5 bases, with 9 bases spanning the gap. This CDR3 has 13 amino acids. Germline lookup yields CDR1 MGHRA and CDR2 YSYEKL. For the CDR3, the DNA is TGCGCCAGCAGCCCTGGGGCCGATCAGCCCCAGCATTTT. It codes for CASSPGADQPQHF.

The chain links TRBV4-2 to TRBJ2-5, with 7 bases that match TRBD2. The V gene's germline CDR1 is LGHNA and CDR2 YNFKEQ. The CDR3 length is 16 residues. Trimming took 4 bases from V and 5 from J; bases not matched to a gene: 13. DNA for the CDR3: TGTGCCAGCAGCCTAACATCTAGCGGCCGGGGGGAGACCCAGTACTTC. Translated, it gives CASSLTSSGRGETQYF.

The chain combines TRBV5-6 with TRBJ1-3; 9 positions agree with TRBD1. The ends lost 3 bases at V and 7 bases at J; junction bases unmatched: 14. CDR3 length: 17 residues. Germline assignment: CDR1 SGHDT and CDR2 YYEEEE. This chain's CDR3 is CASSSGTGSILGNTIYF. The CDR3 DNA follows: TGTGCCAGCAGCTCCGGGACAGGGAGTATTCTAGGGAACACCATATATTTT. The whole variable domain, remainder taken from reference TRBV5-6 and TRBJ1-3, is DAGVTQSPTHLIKTRGQQVTLRCSPKSGHDTVSWYQQALGQGPQFIFQYYEEEERQRGNFPDRFSGHQFPNYSSELNVNALLLGDSALYLCASSSGTGSILGNTIYFGEGSWLTVV.

The rearrangement uses TRBV5-8 and TRBJ1-2; TRBD1 might be the D (5 bases). The CDR3 loop spans 15 amino acids. The germline V gene encodes CDR1 SGHTS and CDR2 YDEGEE. Trimming removed 6 bases at V and 4 bases at J, with 19 bases between. This CDR3 is CASTPLGGNSYGYTF. Written as DNA, the CDR3 is TGTGCCAGCACCCCCTTGGGGGGGAACAGCTATGGCTACACCTTC.

The rearrangement uses TRBV24-1 and TRBJ1-5; 7 nucleotides align to TRBD1. Germline lookup yields CDR1 KGHDR and CDR2 SFDVKD. J gave up 0 bases and V 4 bases, and 2 bases lay outside the gene matches. This CDR3 comprises 15 residues. The CDR3 DNA sequence: TGTGCCACCAGTGAGGGACAGTTTAGCAATCAGCCCCAGCATTTT. It specifies CATSEGQFSNQPQHF.

The chain links TRBV4-1 to TRBJ1-4, with D perhaps matching TRBD1 (5 bases). The germline V gene encodes CDR1 MGHRA and CDR2 YSYEKL. The V end was cut by 1 base, the J end by 7 bases, with 7 bases between. The CDR3 contains 13 residues. The CDR3 bases are TGCGCCAGCAGCCAAGTTCAGGGTGAAAAACTGTTTTTT. Amino acid sequence: CASSQVQGEKLFF.

The J gene is TRBJ2-3, the V gene TRBV11-2, with unresolved D. The CDR3 has 14 amino acids. V lost 3 bases and J lost 4, with 11 bases in between. Germline-derived CDR1 and CDR2 are SGHAT and FQNNGV. The chain's CDR3 is CASSLRYDSDTQYF. The DNA of the CDR3 is TGTGCCAGCAGCTTGAGGTACGATTCAGATACGCAGTATTTT.

The rearrangement links TRBV5-1 to TRBJ2-5; 7 nucleotides agree with TRBD1. CDR3 size: 15 residues. Losses at the gene ends were 4 bases for V and 5 bases for J; bases not matched to a gene: 11. Germline CDR1 and CDR2: SGHRS and YFSETQ. In DNA, the CDR3 is TGCGCCAGCAGCCCCACGCCGACAGGGCGGGAGACCCAGTACTTC. Translation: CASSPTPTGRETQYF.

V and J are TRBV5-6 and TRBJ1-2, with a tentative D call TRBD1 (5 bases). Between the trimmed V and J ends, which lost 3 bases and 3 bases, there was a span of 12 bases. This CDR3 contains 14 residues. CDR1 and CDR2 from the germline V gene are SGHDT and YYEEEE. The CDR3 spells CASSYQGGDYGYTF. Here the CDR3 DNA reads TGTGCCAGCAGCTACCAGGGTGGGGACTATGGCTACACCTTC.